This T cell receptor (beta chain) was identified during a study of OX40 agonist ivuxolimab in advanced cancers. Across the study: The patients received ivuxolimab by intravenous route every 2 weeks at 0.01 to 10 mg/kg. In three patients, partial responses were observed, one with hepatocellular carcinoma and two with cutaneous melanoma. Study-level points and caveats: On average, CD8+ T cells had more expanded clones than CD4+. The CD4+ and CD8+ T cells in the blood had expanded clonally by week 6 at 0.1 to 3.0 mg/kg.

With regard to this clone: The antigen is unknown.

Repertoires were generated with immunoSEQ multiplex PCR, while TCRdb's copy carries only in-frame clones and drops some. The sample lists roughly 45,000 clones; over 65% were seen once. The V and J ends lost 3 bases and 0 bases respectively, with 6 bases between them. The CDR3 length is 14 residues. From germline, CDR1 is SGHNT and CDR2 YENEEA. The chain links TRBV11-3 to TRBJ2-1; D not certain. The source is an adult with an advanced solid tumor such as melanoma, head and neck, liver or kidney cancer. Material: CD4+ or CD8+ T cells sorted from blood, obtained in a trial of the OX40 agonist ivuxolimab. The CDR3 DNA is TGTGCCAGCAGCTTGGGCAGCTCCTACAATGAGCAGTTCTTC. Translating it yields CASSLGSSYNEQFF.